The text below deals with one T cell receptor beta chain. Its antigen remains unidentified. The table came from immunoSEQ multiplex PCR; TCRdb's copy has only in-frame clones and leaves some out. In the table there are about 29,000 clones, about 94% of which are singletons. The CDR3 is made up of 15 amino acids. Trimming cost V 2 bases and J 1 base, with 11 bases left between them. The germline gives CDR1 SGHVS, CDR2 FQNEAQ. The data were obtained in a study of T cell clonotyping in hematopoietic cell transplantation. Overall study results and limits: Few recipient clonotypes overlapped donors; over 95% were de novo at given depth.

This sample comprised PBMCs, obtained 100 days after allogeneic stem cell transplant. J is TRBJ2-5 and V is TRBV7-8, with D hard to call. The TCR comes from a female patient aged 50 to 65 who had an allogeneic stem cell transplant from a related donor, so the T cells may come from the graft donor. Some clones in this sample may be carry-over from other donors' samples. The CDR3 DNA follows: TGTGCCAGCAGCTTACGGTGGGGTCTCCAAGAGACCCAGTACTTC. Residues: CASSLRWGLQETQYF.